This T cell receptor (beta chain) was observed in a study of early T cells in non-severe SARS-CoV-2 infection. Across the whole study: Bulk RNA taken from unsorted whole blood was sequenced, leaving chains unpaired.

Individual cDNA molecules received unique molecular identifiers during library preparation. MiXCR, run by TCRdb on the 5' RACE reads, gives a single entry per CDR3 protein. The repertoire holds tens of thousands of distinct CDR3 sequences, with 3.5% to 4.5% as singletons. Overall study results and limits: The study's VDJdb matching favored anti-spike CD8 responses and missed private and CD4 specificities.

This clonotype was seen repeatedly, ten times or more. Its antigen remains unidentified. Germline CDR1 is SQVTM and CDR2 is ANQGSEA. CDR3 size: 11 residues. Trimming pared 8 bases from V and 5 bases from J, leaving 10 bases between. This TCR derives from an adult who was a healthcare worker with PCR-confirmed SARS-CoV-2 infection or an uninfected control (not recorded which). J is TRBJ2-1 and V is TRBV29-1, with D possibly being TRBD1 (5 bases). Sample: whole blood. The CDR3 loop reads CSSTGNNEQFF. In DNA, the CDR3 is TGCAGCTCAACAGGCAACAATGAGCAGTTCTTC.